These 21 T cell receptor beta chains were sequenced from one sample in a study of blood T cell repertoires in COVID-19. Here immunoSEQ multiplex PCR was the method, and the copy in TCRdb shows in-frame clones only, minus some. The sample holds 250,000 to 400,000 clones; 89% are singletons and the top ten take around 4.8%. Sequencing used PBMCs or T cells enriched from blood (not recorded which). The receptors here all came from a man aged 55 to 70 who had recovered from COVID-19.

The chain links TRBV5-1 to TRBJ2-7; D is perhaps TRBD2 (6 bases). The CDR3 has 13 residues. Looked up from germline, CDR1 is SGHRS and CDR2 is YFSETQ. Trimming stripped 1 base from V and 5 bases from J, with 10 bases between. DNA for the CDR3: TGCGCCAGCAGCTTGTTTAGCGGTAACGAGCAGTACTTC. Its translation is CASSLFSGNEQYF.

The chain couples TRBV18 to TRBJ1-3; TRBD1 matches 7 bases. V lost 1 base and J lost 0; bases outside the gene matches: 12. CDR1 KGHSH and CDR2 LQKENI come from the germline V gene. The CDR3 is 19 amino acids. The CDR3: CASSPLPGTAGFSGNTIYF. CDR3 coding DNA: TGTGCCAGCTCACCACTACCCGGGACAGCCGGGTTCTCTGGAAACACCATATATTTT.

The chain joins TRBV5-1 to TRBJ2-1; 11 bases map to TRBD2. CDR1 SGHRS and CDR2 YFSETQ come from the germline V gene. The CDR3 has 16 residues. Losses at the gene ends were 4 bases for V and 3 bases for J; bases not matched to a gene: 6. The CDR3 DNA reads as TGCGCCAGCAGCACGGGACTAGCGGCAGTCTACAATGAGCAGTTCTTC. The encoded protein is CASSTGLAAVYNEQFF. Together with reference TRBV5-1 and TRBJ2-1, the CDR3 gives the full variable domain: KAGVTQTPRYLIKTRGQQVTLSCSPISGHRSVSWYQQTPGQGLQFLFEYFSETQRNKGNFPGRFSGRQFSNSRSEMNVSTLELGDSALYLCASSTGLAAVYNEQFFGPGTRLTVL.

This chain joins TRBV6-5 and TRBJ2-1; perhaps TRBD2 as D (7 bases). Trimming removed 7 bases at V and 2 bases at J, with 12 bases between. The CDR3 has 14 residues. The germline gives CDR1 MNHEY, CDR2 SVGAGI. CDR3: CASIGGGTYNEQFF. The CDR3 DNA reads TGTGCCAGCATAGGGGGGGGGACCTACAATGAGCAGTTCTTC.

The J gene is TRBJ2-7, the V gene TRBV28, with 11 nucleotides matching TRBD1. Germline values: CDR1 MDHEN, CDR2 SYDVKM. The CDR3 is made up of 15 amino acids. Losses at the gene ends were 5 bases for V and 4 bases for J; bases not matched to a gene: 7. This CDR3 is CASSVPGTGGYEQYF. The CDR3 coding sequence is TGTGCCAGCAGTGTCCCCGGGACAGGGGGTTACGAGCAGTACTTC.

This clone was seen only a few times. This chain connects TRBV5-1 to TRBJ1-2, with 8 bases matching TRBD1. Germline V lookup: CDR1 SGHRS, CDR2 YFSETQ. Losses at the gene ends were 4 bases for V and 3 bases for J; bases not matched to a gene: 5. The CDR3 covers 14 residues. The CDR3, as DNA: TGCGCCAGCAGCATGCTACAGGGGGACTATGGCTACACCTTC. Its translation: CASSMLQGDYGYTF.

The gene calls are TRBV27 and TRBJ2-5; 14 bases line up with TRBD2. The CDR3 contains 16 residues. Germline-derived CDR1 and CDR2 are MNHEY and SMNVEV (reference sequence). The ends lost 0 bases at V and 6 bases at J; junction bases unmatched: 3. The CDR3 protein is CASSLSGTSGRQTQYF. The CDR3 coding sequence is TGTGCCAGCAGTTTATCAGGGACTAGCGGGAGACAGACCCAGTACTTC.

The CDR3 DNA reads TGTGCCAGCAGGGGGATGGGGGGCTCTGGAAACACCATATATTTT. Translating it yields CASRGMGGSGNTIYF. The chain combines TRBV28 with TRBJ1-3, with D possibly TRBD1 on 5 matching bases. The germline CDR1 and CDR2 sequences are MDHEN and SYDVKM. V was cut by 6 bases and J by 0 bases, with 12 bases left in between. This CDR3 region has 15 residues.

This sequence joins TRBV5-1 and TRBJ2-3; 10 positions match TRBD1. The CDR3 totals 15 residues. The V and J ends lost 0 bases and 5 bases, in that order; junction bases with no gene match: 3. Germline CDR1 and CDR2: SGHRS and YFSETQ. The CDR3 reads CASSLAGTGEDTQYF. For the CDR3, the DNA is TGCGCCAGCAGCTTGGCCGGGACAGGGGAAGATACGCAGTATTTT. The complete variable domain, with remaining parts taken from reference TRBV5-1 and TRBJ2-3, reads KAGVTQTPRYLIKTRGQQVTLSCSPISGHRSVSWYQQTPGQGLQFLFEYFSETQRNKGNFPGRFSGRQFSNSRSEMNVSTLELGDSALYLCASSLAGTGEDTQYFGPGTRLTVL.

CDR3 nucleotide sequence: TGCGCCAGCAGCACCGGGACAGGGGGCTACAATGAGCAGTTCTTC. It yields the protein CASSTGTGGYNEQFF. The J gene is TRBJ2-1, the V gene TRBV5-1; TRBD1 agrees at 11 bases. Germline V gene sequence: CDR1 SGHRS, CDR2 YFSETQ. The CDR3 has 15 amino acids. V shed 4 bases, J shed 3 bases, and the junction held 3 bases outside the gene matches.

The V and J genes are TRBV28 and TRBJ2-7, with 9 nucleotides matching TRBD1. The CDR3 has 15 residues. Looked up from germline, CDR1 is MDHEN and CDR2 is SYDVKM. V lost 6 bases, J lost 0 bases, and 6 bases stayed unmatched. The CDR3 reads CASRVTGGLSYEQYF. CDR3 DNA: TGTGCCAGCAGGGTTACAGGGGGCCTCTCCTACGAGCAGTACTTC.

The chain carries TRBV28 and TRBJ2-7, with D possibly being TRBD1 (5 bases). CDR3 size: 14 residues. Germline-derived CDR1 and CDR2 are MDHEN and SYDVKM. V was pared by 0 bases and J by 0 bases, with 6 bases between. The CDR3 DNA is TGTGCCAGCAGTTTATGGACAGCCTCCTACGAGCAGTACTTC. Amino acids: CASSLWTASYEQYF. Full variable domain (missing parts from reference TRBV28 and TRBJ2-7): DVKVTQSSRYLVKRTGEKVFLECVQDMDHENMFWYRQDPGLGLRLIYFSYDVKMKEKGDIPEGYSVSREKKERFSLILESASTNQTSMYLCASSLWTASYEQYFGPGTRLTVT.

V usage is TRBV6-5 and J usage is TRBJ2-7; 14 bases line up with TRBD2. V shed 8 bases, J shed 5 bases, and the junction held 2 bases outside the gene matches. This CDR3 contains 13 residues. Germline V gives CDR1 MNHEY, CDR2 SVGAGI. The CDR3 sequence is CASRTSGRNEQYF. The CDR3 nucleotides are TGTGCCAGCCGGACTAGCGGGAGGAACGAGCAGTACTTC.

The rearrangement links TRBV19 to TRBJ2-6, with 7 bases lining up with TRBD2. J was trimmed by 2 bases and V by 11 bases; bases with no gene match: 15. The CDR3 totals 17 residues. Germline assignment: CDR1 LNHDA and CDR2 SQIVND (reference sequence). This CDR3 is CAPPRGERFTGANVLTF. The CDR3 DNA sequence: TGTGCCCCCCCTCGGGGGGAAAGGTTTACTGGGGCCAACGTCCTGACTTTC.

The rearrangement joins TRBV11-2 to TRBJ1-6; 7 nucleotides match TRBD1. Trimming removed 3 bases from V and 7 bases from J; junction bases left unmatched: 3. Per germline, CDR1 SGHAT and CDR2 FQNNGV. The CDR3 runs 14 residues. The CDR3 protein is CASSFRDRNSPLHF. Here the CDR3 DNA reads TGTGCCAGCAGCTTTCGGGACAGAAATTCACCCCTCCACTTT.

This chain uses TRBV9 with TRBJ1-3; no definite D call. This CDR3 is 13 amino acids long. Germline loops: CDR1 SGDLS, CDR2 YYNGEE. V dropped 0 bases and J dropped 9 bases, with 10 bases sitting between them. The CDR3: CASSVELGSTIYF. The CDR3, as DNA: TGTGCCAGCAGCGTAGAGTTGGGCTCCACCATATATTTT.

The rearrangement joins TRBV9 to TRBJ2-7; 13 nucleotides line up with TRBD2. CDR3 size: 16 residues. Germline CDR1 and CDR2: SGDLS and YYNGEE. V lost 3 bases, J lost 6 bases, and 9 bases stayed unmatched. The CDR3 nucleotides read TGTGCCAGCAGCGCGCGAGGACTAGCGGGAGTGGTCGAGCAGTACTTC. It codes for CASSARGLAGVVEQYF.

V and J are TRBV10-2 and TRBJ2-2; 10 nucleotides match TRBD2. J was trimmed by 7 bases and V by 9 bases; bases with no gene match: 8. Germline CDR1 WSHSY, CDR2 SAAADI. This CDR3 region has 14 residues. CDR3 coding DNA: TGCGCCAGTCAACTAGCGGGGTACAGCGGGGAGCTGTTTTTT. Residues: CASQLAGYSGELFF.

This clone was seen a few times. V usage is TRBV7-2 and J usage is TRBJ1-1; D not certain. Trimming stripped 5 bases from V and 2 bases from J, with 15 bases between. CDR1 is SGHTA and CDR2 is FQGNSA in the germline V gene. This CDR3 has 15 residues. The CDR3 sequence: CASSPRGAINTEAFF. The CDR3 DNA is TGTGCCAGCAGCCCCCGGGGAGCTATCAACACTGAAGCTTTCTTT. Filled out from reference TRBV7-2 and TRBJ1-1, the complete variable domain reads GAGVSQSPSNKVTEKGKDVELRCDPISGHTALYWYRQSLGQGLEFLIYFQGNSAPDKSGLPSDRFSAERTGGSVSTLTIQRTQQEDSAVYLCASSPRGAINTEAFFGQGTRLTVV.

This chain uses TRBV27 with TRBJ1-2, with TRBD1 as a possible D gene (6 bases). This CDR3 is 16 amino acids long. In germline, CDR1 is MNHEY, CDR2 SMNVEV (reference sequence). The V and J ends lost 2 bases and 3 bases respectively, with 16 bases between them. CDR3 region: CASSLAGAGTYYGYTF. In DNA form, the CDR3 reads TGTGCCAGCAGTTTAGCGGGGGCAGGGACTTACTATGGCTACACCTTC.

The chain carries TRBV25-1 and TRBJ2-3, with D maybe TRBD2 (7 bases). The germline V gene has CDR1 MGHDK and CDR2 SYGVNS. The V and J ends lost 5 bases and 2 bases respectively, with 11 bases between them. The CDR3 sequence is 14 residues long. The chain's CDR3 is CASSRGAVTDTQYF. DNA for the CDR3: TGTGCCAGCAGTCGGGGGGCTGTCACAGATACGCAGTATTTT.